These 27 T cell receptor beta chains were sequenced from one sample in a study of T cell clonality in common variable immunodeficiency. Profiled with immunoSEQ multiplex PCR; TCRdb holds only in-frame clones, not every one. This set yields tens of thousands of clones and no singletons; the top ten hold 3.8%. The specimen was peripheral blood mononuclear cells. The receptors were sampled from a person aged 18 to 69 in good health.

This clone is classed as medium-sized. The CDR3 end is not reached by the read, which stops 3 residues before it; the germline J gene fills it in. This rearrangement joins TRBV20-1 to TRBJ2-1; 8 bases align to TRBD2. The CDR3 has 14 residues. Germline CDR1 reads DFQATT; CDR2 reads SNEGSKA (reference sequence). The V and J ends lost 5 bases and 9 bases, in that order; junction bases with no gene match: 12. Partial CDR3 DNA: TGCAGTGCTCCGTCCGGCGGGGGGTTCCCTGAG. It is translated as CSAPSGGGFPE. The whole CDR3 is CSAPSGGGFPEQFF.

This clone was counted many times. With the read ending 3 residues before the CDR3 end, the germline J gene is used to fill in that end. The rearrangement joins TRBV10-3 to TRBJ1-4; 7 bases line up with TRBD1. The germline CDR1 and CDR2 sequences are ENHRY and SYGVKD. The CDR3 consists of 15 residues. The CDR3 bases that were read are TGTGCCATCAGTGCCCCCGGGACAGCTGGTTCACCA. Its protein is CAISAPGTAGSP. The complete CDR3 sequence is CAISAPGTAGSPLFF.

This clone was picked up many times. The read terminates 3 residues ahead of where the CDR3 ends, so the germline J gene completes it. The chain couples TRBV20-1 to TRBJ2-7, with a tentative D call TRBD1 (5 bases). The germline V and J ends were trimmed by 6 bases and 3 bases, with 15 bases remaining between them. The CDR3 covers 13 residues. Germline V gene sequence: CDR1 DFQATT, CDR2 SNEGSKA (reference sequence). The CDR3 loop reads CSAPIQGFYEQYF. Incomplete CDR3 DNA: TGCAGTGCCCCAATCCAGGGATTCTACGAG.

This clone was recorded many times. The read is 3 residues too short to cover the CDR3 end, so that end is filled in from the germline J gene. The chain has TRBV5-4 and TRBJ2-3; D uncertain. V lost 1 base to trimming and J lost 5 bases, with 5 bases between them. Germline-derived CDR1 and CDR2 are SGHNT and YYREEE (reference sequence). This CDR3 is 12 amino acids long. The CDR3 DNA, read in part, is TGTGCCAGCAGCTTGTCTAAAGATACG. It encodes CASSLSKDT. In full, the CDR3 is CASSLSKDTQYF. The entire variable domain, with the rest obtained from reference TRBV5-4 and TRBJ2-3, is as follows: ETGVTQSPTHLIKTRGQQVTLRCSSQSGHNTVSWYQQALGQGPQFIFQYYREEENGRGNFPPRFSGLQFPNYSSELNVNALELDDSALYLCASSLSKDTQYFGPGTRLTVL.

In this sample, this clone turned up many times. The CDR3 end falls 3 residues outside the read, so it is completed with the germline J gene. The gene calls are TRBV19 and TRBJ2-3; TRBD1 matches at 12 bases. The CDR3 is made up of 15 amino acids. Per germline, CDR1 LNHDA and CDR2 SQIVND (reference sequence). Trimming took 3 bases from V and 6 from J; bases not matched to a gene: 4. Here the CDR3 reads CASSIGGQGADTQYF. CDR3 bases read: TGTGCCAGTAGTATTGGGGGACAGGGGGCGGATACG. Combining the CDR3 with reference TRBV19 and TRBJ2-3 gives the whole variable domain DGGITQSPKYLFRKEGQNVTLSCEQNLNHDAMYWYRQDPGQGLRLIYYSQIVNDFQKGDIAEGYSVSREKKESFPLTVTSAQKNPTAFYLCASSIGGQGADTQYFGPGTRLTVL.

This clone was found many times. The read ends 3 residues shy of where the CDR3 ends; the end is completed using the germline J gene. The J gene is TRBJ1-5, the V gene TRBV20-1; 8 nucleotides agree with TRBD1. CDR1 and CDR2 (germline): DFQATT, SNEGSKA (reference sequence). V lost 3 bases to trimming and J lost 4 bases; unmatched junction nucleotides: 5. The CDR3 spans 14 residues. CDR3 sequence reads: CSASNRQGNQPQHF. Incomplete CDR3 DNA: TGCAGTGCTAGTAACAGACAGGGGAATCAGCCC.

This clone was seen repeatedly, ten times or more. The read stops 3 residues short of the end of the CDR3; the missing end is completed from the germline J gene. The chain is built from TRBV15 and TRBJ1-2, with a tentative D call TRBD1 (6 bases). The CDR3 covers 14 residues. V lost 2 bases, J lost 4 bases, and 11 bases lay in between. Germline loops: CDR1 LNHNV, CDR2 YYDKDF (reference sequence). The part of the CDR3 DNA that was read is TGTGCCACCAGCAGACAACAGGGAATCTATGGC. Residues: CATSRQQGIYG. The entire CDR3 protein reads CATSRQQGIYGYTF.

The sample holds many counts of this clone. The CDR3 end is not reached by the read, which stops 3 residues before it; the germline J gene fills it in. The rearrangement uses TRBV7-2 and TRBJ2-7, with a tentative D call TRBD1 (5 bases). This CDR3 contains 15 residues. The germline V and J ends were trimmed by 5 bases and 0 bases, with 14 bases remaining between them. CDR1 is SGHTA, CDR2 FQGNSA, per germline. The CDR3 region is CASSPLAGISYEQYF. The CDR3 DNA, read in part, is TGTGCCAGCAGCCCGTTAGCAGGGATCTCCTACGAG. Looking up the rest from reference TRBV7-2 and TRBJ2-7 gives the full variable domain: GAGVSQSPSNKVTEKGKDVELRCDPISGHTALYWYRQSLGQGLEFLIYFQGNSAPDKSGLPSDRFSAERTGGSVSTLTIQRTQQEDSAVYLCASSPLAGISYEQYFGPGTRLTVT.

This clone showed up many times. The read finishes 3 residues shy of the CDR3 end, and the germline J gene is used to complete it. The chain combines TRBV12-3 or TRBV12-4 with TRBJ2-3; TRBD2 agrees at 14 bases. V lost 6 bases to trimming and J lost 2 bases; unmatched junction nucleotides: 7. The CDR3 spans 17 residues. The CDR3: CASRIGLAGGYTDTQYF. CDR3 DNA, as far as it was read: TGTGCCAGCAGAATCGGACTAGCGGGGGGATACACAGATACG.

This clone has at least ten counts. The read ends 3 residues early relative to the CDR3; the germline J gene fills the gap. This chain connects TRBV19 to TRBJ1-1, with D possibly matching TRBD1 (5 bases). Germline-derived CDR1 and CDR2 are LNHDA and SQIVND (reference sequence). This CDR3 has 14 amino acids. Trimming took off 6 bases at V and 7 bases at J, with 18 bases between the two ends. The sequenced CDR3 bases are TGTGCCAGTAGGCCCCCCTCAGGGTCTCGTGAA. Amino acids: CASRPPSGSRE. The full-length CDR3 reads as CASRPPSGSREAFF.

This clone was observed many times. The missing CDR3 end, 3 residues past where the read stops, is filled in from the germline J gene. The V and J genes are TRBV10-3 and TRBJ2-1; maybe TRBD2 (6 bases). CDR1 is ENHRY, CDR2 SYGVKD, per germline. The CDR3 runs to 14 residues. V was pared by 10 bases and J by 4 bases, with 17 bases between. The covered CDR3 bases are TGTGCCACCAAGGAGGGCGGACTATACAATGAG. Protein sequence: CATKEGGLYNE. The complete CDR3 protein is CATKEGGLYNEQFF.

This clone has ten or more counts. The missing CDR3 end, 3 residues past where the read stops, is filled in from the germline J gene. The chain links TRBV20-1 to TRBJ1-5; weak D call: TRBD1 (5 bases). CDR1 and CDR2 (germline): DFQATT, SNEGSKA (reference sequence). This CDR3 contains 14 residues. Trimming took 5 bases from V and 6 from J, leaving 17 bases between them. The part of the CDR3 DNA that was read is TGCAGTGCTGCGAAGACGACGGGGGGTCAGCCC. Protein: CSAAKTTGGQP. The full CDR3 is CSAAKTTGGQPQHF.

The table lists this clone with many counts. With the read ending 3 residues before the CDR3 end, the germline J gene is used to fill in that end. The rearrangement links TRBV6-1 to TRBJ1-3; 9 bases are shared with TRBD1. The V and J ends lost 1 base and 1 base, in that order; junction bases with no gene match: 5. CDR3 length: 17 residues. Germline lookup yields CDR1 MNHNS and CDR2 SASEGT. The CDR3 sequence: CASSEVPGQGSGNTIYF. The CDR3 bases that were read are TGTGCCAGCAGTGAAGTTCCGGGACAGGGATCTGGAAACACC.

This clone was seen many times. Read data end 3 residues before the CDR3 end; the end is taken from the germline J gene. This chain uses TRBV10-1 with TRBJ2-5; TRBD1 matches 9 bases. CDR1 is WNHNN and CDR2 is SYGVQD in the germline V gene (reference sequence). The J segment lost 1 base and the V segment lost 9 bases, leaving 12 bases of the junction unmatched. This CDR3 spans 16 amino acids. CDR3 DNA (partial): TGCGCCAGTCCAAAGGGCTGGGACAGGGTCCAAGAGACC. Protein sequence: CASPKGWDRVQET. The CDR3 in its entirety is CASPKGWDRVQETQYF.

CDR3 sequence: CASRLRPGSYNDYTF. CDR3 bases read: TGTGCCAGTAGGCTCCGGCCGGGGTCCTACAATGAC. The chain is built from TRBV19 and TRBJ1-2; D is uncertain. The sequence runs out 3 residues before the end of the CDR3; the remainder is reconstructed from the germline J gene. Germline values: CDR1 LNHDA, CDR2 SQIVND (reference sequence). The length of the CDR3 is 15 residues.

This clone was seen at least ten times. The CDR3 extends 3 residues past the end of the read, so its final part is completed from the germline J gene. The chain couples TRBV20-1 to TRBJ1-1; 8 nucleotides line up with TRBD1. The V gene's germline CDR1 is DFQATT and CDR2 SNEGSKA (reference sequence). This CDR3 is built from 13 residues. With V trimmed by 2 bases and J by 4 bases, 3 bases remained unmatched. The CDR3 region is CSARQGASTEAFF. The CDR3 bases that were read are TGCAGTGCTAGACAGGGGGCAAGCACTGAA.

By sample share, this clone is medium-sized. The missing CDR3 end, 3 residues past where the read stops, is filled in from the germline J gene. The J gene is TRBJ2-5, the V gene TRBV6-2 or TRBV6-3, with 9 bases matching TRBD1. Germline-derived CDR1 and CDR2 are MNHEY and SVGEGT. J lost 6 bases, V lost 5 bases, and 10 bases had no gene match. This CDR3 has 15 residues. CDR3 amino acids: CASSRNTGGVKTQYF. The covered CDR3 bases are TGTGCCAGCAGTCGAAACACAGGGGGCGTGAAGACC.

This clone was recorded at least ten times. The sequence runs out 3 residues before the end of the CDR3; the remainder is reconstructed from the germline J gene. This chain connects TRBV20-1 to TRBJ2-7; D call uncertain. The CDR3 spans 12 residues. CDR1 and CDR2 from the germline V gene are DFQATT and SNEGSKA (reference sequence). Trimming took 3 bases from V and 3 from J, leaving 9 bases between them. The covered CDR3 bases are TGCAGTGCTAGCGCGATTAACTACGAG. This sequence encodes CSASAINYE. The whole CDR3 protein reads CSASAINYEQYF.

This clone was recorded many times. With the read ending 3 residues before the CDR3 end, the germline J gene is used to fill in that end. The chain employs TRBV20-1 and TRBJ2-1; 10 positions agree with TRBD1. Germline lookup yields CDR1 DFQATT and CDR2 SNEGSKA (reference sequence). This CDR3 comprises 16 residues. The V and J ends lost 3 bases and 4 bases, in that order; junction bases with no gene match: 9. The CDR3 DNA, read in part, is TGCAGTGCTAGGAGCGGGACAGGGGAGGGATACAATGAG. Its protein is CSARSGTGEGYNE. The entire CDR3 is CSARSGTGEGYNEQFF.

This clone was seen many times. CDR3 sequence: CASSPSQGLKQPQHF. Incomplete CDR3 DNA: TGTGCCAGCAGCCCATCACAGGGATTAAAGCAGCCC. The V call is TRBV12-3 or TRBV12-4, the J call TRBJ1-5; weak D call: TRBD1 (6 bases). The sequence runs out 3 residues before the end of the CDR3; the remainder is reconstructed from the germline J gene. This CDR3 has 15 residues. V lost 6 bases to trimming and J lost 7 bases, with 19 bases between them.

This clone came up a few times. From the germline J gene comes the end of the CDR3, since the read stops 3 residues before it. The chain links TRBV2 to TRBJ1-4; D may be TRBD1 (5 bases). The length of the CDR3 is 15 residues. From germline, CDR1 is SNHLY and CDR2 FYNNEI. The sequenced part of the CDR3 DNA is TGTGCCAGCAGTTTCGACCTCTCTGGGGCCAACGTA. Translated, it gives CASSFDLSGANV. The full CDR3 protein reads CASSFDLSGANVLFF.

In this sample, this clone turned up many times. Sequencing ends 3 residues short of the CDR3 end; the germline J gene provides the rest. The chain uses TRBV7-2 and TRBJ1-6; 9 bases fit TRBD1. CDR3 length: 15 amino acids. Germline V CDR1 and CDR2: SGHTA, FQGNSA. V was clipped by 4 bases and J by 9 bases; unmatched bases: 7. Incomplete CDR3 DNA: TGTGCCAGCAGCTCCAGGACAGGGGTAGTTTCACCC. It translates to CASSSRTGVVSP. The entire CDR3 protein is CASSSRTGVVSPLHF.

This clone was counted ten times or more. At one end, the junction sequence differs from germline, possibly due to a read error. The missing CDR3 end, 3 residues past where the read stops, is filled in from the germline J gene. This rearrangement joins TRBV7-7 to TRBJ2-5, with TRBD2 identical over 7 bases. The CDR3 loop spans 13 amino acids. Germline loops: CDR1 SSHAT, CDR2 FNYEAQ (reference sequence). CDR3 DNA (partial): TGTGCTAGCAGTCTGAGCGGGGCAGAGACC. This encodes CASSLSGAET. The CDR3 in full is CASSLSGAETQYF.

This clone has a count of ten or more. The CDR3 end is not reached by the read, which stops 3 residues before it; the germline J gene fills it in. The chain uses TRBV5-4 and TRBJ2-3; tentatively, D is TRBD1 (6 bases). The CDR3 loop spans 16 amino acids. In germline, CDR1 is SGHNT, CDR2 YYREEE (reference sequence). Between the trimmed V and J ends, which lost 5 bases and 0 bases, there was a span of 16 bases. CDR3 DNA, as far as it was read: TGTGCCAGCAGATCTACTACAGGGCTGAGCACAGATACG. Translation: CASRSTTGLSTDT. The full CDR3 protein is CASRSTTGLSTDTQYF.

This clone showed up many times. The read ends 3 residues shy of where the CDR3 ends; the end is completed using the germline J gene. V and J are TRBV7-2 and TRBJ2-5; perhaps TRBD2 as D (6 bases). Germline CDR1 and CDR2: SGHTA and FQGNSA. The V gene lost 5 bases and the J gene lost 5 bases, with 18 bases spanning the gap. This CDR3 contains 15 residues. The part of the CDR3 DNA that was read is TGTGCCAGCAGCCCCTGGGGCCCTGGGGGGGAGACC. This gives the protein CASSPWGPGGET. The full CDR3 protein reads CASSPWGPGGETQYF.

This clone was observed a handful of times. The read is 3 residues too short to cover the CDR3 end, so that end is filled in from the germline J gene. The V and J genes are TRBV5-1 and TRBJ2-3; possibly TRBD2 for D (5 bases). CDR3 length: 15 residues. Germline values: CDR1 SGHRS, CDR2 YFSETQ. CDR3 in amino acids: CASSLADSPEETQYF. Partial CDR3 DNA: TGCGCCAGCAGCTTGGCGGACTCTCCAGAAGAGACG.

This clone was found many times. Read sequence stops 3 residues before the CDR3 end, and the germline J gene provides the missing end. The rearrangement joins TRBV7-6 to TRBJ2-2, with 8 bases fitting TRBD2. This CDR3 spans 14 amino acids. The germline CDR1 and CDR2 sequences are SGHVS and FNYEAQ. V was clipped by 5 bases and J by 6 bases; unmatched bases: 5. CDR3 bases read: TGTGCCAGCAGCCTTGGACTAGCTGCCGGGGAG. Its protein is CASSLGLAAGE. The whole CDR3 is CASSLGLAAGELFF.